Listed below are T cell receptor beta chains from one sample, sequenced in a study of vaccination and CD4 T cells after COVID-19. TCRdb re-derived calls from the PCR reads in MiXCR, one entry per CDR3 protein. The sample holds almost 20,000 distinct CDR3 sequences, approximately 45% seen once. These receptors' targets are unknown. The starting material was CD4+ T cells from blood, cultured in vitro, obtained before SARS-CoV-2 vaccination. Receptor source: a human donor who had recovered from COVID-19. Each CDR3 is given with its conserved first and last residue. A D gene is named only where the DNA matches it firmly. Only some rows state a clone size, as once, few, many or a class for expanded clones.

d_call: TRBD2
clone_size: few
v_call: TRBV20-1
j_call: TRBJ2-3
cdr3_nt: TGCAGTGCTAGAGCTCCTAGCGGTTTAGATACGCAGTATTTT
cdr3_aa: CSARAPSGLDTQYF

d_call: NA
clone_size: NA
v_call: TRBV7-2
j_call: TRBJ1-1
cdr3_nt: TGTGCCAGCTTTATAGGGGCGATGAACACTGAAGCTTTCTTT
cdr3_aa: CASFIGAMNTEAFF

d_call: TRBD2
clone_size: NA
v_call: TRBV6-1
j_call: TRBJ2-1
cdr3_nt: TGTGCCAGCACCTTTAAAGGAAGCGGGGGGAGGAATGAGCAGTTCTTC
cdr3_aa: CASTFKGSGGRNEQFF

d_call: NA
clone_size: NA
v_call: TRBV5-5
j_call: TRBJ2-5
cdr3_nt: TGTGCCAGCAGCTTGGCCGGGGGCGAGGCGGAGACCCAGTACTTC
cdr3_aa: CASSLAGGEAETQYF

d_call: NA
clone_size: NA
v_call: TRBV20-1
j_call: TRBJ2-5
cdr3_nt: TGCAGTGCTAGATCTACTTTCCGGGACACCCAAGAGACCCAGTACTTC
cdr3_aa: CSARSTFRDTQETQYF

d_call: TRBD1
clone_size: NA
v_call: TRBV7-9
j_call: TRBJ2-7
cdr3_nt: TGTGCCAGCAGCTTACACAAGGGGGCCGAGCAGTACTTC
cdr3_aa: CASSLHKGAEQYF

d_call: NA
clone_size: NA
v_call: TRBV28
j_call: TRBJ1-5
cdr3_nt: TGTGCCAGCAGTTTAGCGCCGAAGGGGCAGCCCCAGCATTTT
cdr3_aa: CASSLAPKGQPQHF

d_call: NA
clone_size: NA
v_call: TRBV5-6
j_call: TRBJ1-2
cdr3_nt: TGTGCCAGCAGCTTGTCCAGATATGGCTACACCTTC
cdr3_aa: CASSLSRYGYTF

d_call: NA
clone_size: NA
v_call: TRBV7-8
j_call: TRBJ2-1
cdr3_nt: TGTGCCAGCAACCCGCAGACCTACAATGAGCAGTTCTTC
cdr3_aa: CASNPQTYNEQFF

d_call: NA
clone_size: few
v_call: TRBV7-2
j_call: TRBJ1-2
cdr3_nt: TGTGCCAGCAGCCCTAGAGTTAACTATGGCTACACCTTC
cdr3_aa: CASSPRVNYGYTF

d_call: NA
clone_size: few
v_call: TRBV20-1
j_call: TRBJ1-5
cdr3_nt: TGCAGTGCTTGGGGACTGGAGAATCAGCCCCAGCATTTT
cdr3_aa: CSAWGLENQPQHF

d_call: NA
clone_size: NA
v_call: TRBV2
j_call: TRBJ2-3
cdr3_nt: TGTGCCAGCCGGCGGCGAGTTCCGGATACGCAGTATTTT
cdr3_aa: CASRRRVPDTQYF

d_call: NA
clone_size: few
v_call: TRBV7-2
j_call: TRBJ1-5
cdr3_nt: TGTGCCAGCAGCCCCACAGGGAGCAATCAGCCCCAGCATTTT
cdr3_aa: CASSPTGSNQPQHF

d_call: NA
clone_size: NA
v_call: TRBV21-1
j_call: TRBJ2-1
cdr3_nt: TGTGCCAGCAGCCACGGGACTGGGAAGGCCAATGAGCAGTTCTTC
cdr3_aa: CASSHGTGKANEQFF

d_call: TRBD1
clone_size: few
v_call: TRBV28
j_call: TRBJ1-6
cdr3_nt: TGTGCCAGCAGAAACCCGACAGGGGATAATTCACCCCTCCACTTT
cdr3_aa: CASRNPTGDNSPLHF

d_call: NA
clone_size: NA
v_call: TRBV6-1
j_call: TRBJ1-2
cdr3_nt: TGTGCCAGCACCTCACTCTTGGTGGAGGGTCTTGGCTACACCTTC
cdr3_aa: CASTSLLVEGLGYTF

d_call: TRBD1
clone_size: NA
v_call: TRBV24-1
j_call: TRBJ1-2
cdr3_nt: TGTGCCACCAGTGACTCAACAGGGGATGGCTACACCTTC
cdr3_aa: CATSDSTGDGYTF

d_call: NA
clone_size: NA
v_call: TRBV7-8
j_call: TRBJ2-3
cdr3_nt: TGTGCCAGCAGCTTAGGCACAGGGACCTCCCGCACAGATACGCAGTATTTT
cdr3_aa: CASSLGTGTSRTDTQYF

d_call: TRBD2
clone_size: few
v_call: TRBV6-1
j_call: TRBJ2-1
cdr3_nt: TGTGCCAGCCGGGGACTAGCGCCTTACAATGAGCAGTTCTTC
cdr3_aa: CASRGLAPYNEQFF

d_call: TRBD2
clone_size: few
v_call: TRBV18
j_call: TRBJ2-7
cdr3_nt: TGTGCCAGCTCACCACGGACTAGCGGGCCCTACGAGCAGTACTTC
cdr3_aa: CASSPRTSGPYEQYF

d_call: TRBD1
clone_size: NA
v_call: TRBV7-9
j_call: TRBJ2-1
cdr3_nt: TGTGCCAGCAGCTTAGCCCCACAGGGGGCGATTTACAATGAGCAGTTCTTC
cdr3_aa: CASSLAPQGAIYNEQFF

d_call: TRBD1
clone_size: few
v_call: TRBV20-1
j_call: TRBJ2-5
cdr3_nt: TGCAGTGCTAGGCCACGGGACAGGATTATGGAGACCCAGTACTTC
cdr3_aa: CSARPRDRIMETQYF